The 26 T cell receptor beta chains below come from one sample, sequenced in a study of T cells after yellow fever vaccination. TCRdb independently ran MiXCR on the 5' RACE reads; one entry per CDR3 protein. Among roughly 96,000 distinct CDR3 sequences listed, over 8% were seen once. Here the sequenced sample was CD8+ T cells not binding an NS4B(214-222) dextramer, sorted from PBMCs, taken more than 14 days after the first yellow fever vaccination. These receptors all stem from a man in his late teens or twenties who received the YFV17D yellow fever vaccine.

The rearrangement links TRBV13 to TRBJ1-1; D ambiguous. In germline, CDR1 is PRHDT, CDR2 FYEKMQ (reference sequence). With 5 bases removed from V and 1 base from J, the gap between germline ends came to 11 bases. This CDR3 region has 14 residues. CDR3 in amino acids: CASSPPPGNTEAFF. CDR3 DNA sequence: TGTGCCAGCAGCCCTCCCCCAGGGAACACTGAAGCTTTCTTT.

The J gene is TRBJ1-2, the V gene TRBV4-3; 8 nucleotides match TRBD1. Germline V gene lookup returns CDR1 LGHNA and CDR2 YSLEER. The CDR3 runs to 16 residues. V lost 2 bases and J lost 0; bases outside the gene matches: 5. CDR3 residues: CASSQPGQGANYGYTF. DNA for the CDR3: TGCGCCAGCAGCCAACCCGGACAGGGAGCTAACTATGGCTACACCTTC.

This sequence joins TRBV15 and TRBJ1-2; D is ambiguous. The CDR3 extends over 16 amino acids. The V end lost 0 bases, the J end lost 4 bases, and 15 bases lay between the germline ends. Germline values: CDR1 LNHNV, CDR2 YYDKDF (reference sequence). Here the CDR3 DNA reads TGTGCCACCAGCAGAGATCGGGTGGAAAGAGTCTATGGCTACACCTTC. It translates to CATSRDRVERVYGYTF.

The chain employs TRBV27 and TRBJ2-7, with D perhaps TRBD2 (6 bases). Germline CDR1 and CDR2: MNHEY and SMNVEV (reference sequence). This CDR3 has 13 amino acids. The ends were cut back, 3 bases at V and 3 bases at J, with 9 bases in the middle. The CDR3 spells CASSLGRDYEQYV. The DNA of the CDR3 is TGTGCCAGCAGTTTGGGGCGGGACTACGAGCAGTACGTC.

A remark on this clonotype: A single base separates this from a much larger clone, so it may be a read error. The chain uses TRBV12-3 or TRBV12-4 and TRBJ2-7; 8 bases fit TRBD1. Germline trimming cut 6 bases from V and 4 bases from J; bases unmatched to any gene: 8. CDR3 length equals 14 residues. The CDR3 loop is CASSTGTGYYEQYF. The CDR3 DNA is TGTGCCAGCAGCACCGGGACAGGTTATTACGAGCAGTACTTC.

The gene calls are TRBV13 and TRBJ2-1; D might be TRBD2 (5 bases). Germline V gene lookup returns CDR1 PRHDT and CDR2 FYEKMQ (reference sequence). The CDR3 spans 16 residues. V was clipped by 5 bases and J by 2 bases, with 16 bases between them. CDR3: CASSGAGGSAYNEQFF. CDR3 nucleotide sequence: TGTGCCAGCAGCGGAGCTGGCGGGTCCGCCTACAATGAGCAGTTCTTC.

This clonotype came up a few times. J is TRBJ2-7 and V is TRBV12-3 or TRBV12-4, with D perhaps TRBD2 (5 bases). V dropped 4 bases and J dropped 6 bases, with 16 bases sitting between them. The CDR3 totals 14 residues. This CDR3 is CASSSHLQRSEQYF. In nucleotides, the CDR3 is TGTGCCAGCAGTTCACATCTACAGCGGTCCGAGCAGTACTTC.

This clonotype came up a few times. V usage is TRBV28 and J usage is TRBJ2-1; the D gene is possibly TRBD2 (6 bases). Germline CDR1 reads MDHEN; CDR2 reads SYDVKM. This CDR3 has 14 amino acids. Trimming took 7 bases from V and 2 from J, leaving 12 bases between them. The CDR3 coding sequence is TGTGCCAGCACCCAGGGAGGACCCTACAATGAGCAGTTCTTC. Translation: CASTQGGPYNEQFF.

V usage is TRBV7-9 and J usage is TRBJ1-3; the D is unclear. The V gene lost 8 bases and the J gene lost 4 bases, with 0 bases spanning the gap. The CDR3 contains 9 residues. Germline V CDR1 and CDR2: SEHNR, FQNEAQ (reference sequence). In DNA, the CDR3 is TGTGCCAGCGGAAACACCATATATTTT. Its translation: CASGNTIYF. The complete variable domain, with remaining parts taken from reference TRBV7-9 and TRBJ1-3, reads DTGVSQNPRHKITKRGQNVTFRCDPISEHNRLYWYRQTLGQGPEFLTYFQNEAQLEKSRLLSDRFSAERPKGSFSTLEIQRTEQGDSAMYLCASGNTIYFGEGSWLTVV.

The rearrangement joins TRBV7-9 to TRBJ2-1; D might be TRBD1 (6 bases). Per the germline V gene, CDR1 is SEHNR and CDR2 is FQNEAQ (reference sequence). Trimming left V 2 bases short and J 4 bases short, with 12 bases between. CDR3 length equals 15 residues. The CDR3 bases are TGTGCCAGCAGCTTAAGAACAGGGCCGTACAATGAGCAGTTCTTC. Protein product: CASSLRTGPYNEQFF.

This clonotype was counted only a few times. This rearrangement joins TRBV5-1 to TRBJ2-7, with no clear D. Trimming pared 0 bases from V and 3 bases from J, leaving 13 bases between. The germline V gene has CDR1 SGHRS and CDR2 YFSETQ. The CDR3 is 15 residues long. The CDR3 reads CASSLVSSRDYEQYF. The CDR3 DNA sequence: TGCGCCAGCAGCTTGGTTAGCTCCAGAGACTACGAGCAGTACTTC.

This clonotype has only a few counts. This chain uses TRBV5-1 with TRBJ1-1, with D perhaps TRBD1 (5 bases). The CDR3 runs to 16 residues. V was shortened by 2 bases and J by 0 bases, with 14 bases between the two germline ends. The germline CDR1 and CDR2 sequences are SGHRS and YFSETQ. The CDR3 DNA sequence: TGCGCCAGCAGCTTTTGGCAGGGAGGGATGAACACTGAAGCTTTCTTT. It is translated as CASSFWQGGMNTEAFF. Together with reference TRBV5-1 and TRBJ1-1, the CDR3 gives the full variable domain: KAGVTQTPRYLIKTRGQQVTLSCSPISGHRSVSWYQQTPGQGLQFLFEYFSETQRNKGNFPGRFSGRQFSNSRSEMNVSTLELGDSALYLCASSFWQGGMNTEAFFGQGTRLTVV.

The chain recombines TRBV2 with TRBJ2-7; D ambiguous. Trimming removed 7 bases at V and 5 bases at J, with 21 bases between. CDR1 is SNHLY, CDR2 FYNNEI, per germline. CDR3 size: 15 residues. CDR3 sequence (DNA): TGTGCCAGCACCCCACGAAAAGGCAGGCTGAACGAGCAGTACGTC. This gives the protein CASTPRKGRLNEQYV.

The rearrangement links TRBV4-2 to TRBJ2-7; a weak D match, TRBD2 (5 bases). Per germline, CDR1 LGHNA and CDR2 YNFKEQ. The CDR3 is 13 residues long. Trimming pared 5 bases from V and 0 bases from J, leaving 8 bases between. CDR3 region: CASSFGVSYEQYF. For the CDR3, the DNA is TGTGCCAGCAGCTTCGGGGTCTCCTACGAGCAGTACTTC.

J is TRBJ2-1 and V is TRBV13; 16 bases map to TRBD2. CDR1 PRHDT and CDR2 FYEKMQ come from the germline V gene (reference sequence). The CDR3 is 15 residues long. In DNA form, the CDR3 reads TGTCCCACGGGACTAGCGGGGGGGTACTACAATGAGCAGTTCTTC. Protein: CPTGLAGGYYNEQFF.

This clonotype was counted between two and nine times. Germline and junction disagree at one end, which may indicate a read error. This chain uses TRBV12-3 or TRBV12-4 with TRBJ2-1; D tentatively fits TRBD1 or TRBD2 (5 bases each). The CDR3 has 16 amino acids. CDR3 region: CASTRSGTSSCNEQFF. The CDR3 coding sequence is TGTGCCAGCACCAGGTCCGGGACGAGCTCCTGCAATGAGCAGTTCTTC.

The CDR3 DNA is TGCGCCAGCAGCAAGAACGAACGGGGGAACACAGATACGCAGTATTTT. It is translated as CASSKNERGNTDTQYF. The chain is built from TRBV4-1 and TRBJ2-3; maybe TRBD2 (6 bases). The CDR3 runs 16 residues. The V gene lost 5 bases and the J gene lost 2 bases, with 17 bases spanning the gap. Germline values: CDR1 MGHRA, CDR2 YSYEKL.

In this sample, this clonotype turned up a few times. The CDR3 DNA follows: TGTGCCAGCAGTCCCAGATGGGAGAGCAATCAGCCCCAGCATTTT. Translated, it gives CASSPRWESNQPQHF. This chain uses TRBV6-2 or TRBV6-3 with TRBJ1-5; D remains ambiguous. V lost 5 bases to trimming and J lost 1 base, with 12 bases between them. CDR1 is MNHEY and CDR2 is SVGEGT in the germline V gene. The CDR3 runs to 15 residues.

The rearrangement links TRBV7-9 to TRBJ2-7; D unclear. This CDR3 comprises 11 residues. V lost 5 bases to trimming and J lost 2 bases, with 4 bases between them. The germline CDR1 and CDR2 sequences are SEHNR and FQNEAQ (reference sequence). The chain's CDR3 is CASSVTYEQYF. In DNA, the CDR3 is TGTGCCAGCAGCGTGACCTACGAGCAGTACTTC.

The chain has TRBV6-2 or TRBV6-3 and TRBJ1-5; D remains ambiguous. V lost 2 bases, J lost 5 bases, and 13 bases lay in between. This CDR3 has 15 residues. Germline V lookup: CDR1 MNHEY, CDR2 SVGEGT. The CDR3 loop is CASSYPLSADQPQHF. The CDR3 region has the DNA TGTGCCAGCAGTTACCCCCTTTCGGCGGATCAGCCCCAGCATTTT.

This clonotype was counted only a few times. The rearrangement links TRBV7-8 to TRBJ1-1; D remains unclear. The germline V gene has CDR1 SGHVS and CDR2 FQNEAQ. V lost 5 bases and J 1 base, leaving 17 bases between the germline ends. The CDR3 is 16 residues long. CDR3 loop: CASSPRYGRGNTEAFF. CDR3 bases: TGTGCCAGCAGCCCCAGATACGGGCGGGGGAACACTGAAGCTTTCTTT. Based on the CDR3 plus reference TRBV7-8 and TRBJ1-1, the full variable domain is GAGVSQSPRYKVAKRGQDVALRCDPISGHVSLFWYQQALGQGPEFLTYFQNEAQLDKSGLPSDRFFAERPEGSVSTLKIQRTQQEDSAVYLCASSPRYGRGNTEAFFGQGTRLTVV.

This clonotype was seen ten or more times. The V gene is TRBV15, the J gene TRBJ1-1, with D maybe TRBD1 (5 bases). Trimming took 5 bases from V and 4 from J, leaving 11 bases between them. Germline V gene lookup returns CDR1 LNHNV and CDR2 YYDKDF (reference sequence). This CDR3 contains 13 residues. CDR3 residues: CATSPRGGTEAFF. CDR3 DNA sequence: TGTGCCACCAGCCCCCGGGGGGGCACTGAAGCTTTCTTT.

CDR3 loop: CASSVAGFNQPQHF. CDR3 bases: TGTGCCAGCAGCGTAGCAGGGTTCAATCAGCCCCAGCATTTT. The rearrangement uses TRBV9 and TRBJ1-5; possibly TRBD1 for D (5 bases). Trimming took 0 bases from V and 3 from J, leaving 7 bases between them. The CDR3 runs 14 residues. Looked up from germline, CDR1 is SGDLS and CDR2 is YYNGEE.

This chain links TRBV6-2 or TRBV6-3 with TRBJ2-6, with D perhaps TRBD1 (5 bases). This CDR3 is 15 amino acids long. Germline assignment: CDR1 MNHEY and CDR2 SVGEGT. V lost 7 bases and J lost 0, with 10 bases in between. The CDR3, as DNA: TGTGCCAGCAACCAACAGGTCTCTGGGGCCAACGTCCTGACTTTC. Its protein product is CASNQQVSGANVLTF.

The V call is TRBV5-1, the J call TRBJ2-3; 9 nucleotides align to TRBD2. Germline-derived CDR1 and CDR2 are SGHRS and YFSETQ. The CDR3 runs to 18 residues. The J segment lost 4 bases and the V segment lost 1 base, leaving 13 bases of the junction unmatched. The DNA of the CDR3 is TGCGCCAGCAGCTTGTACTGGCGGGGGGGCCGTTATTCAGATACGCAGTATTTT. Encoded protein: CASSLYWRGGRYSDTQYF.

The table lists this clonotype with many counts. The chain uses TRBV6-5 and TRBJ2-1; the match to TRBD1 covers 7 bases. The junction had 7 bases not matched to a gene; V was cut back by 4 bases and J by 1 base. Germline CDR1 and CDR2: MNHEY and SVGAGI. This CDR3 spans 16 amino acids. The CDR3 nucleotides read TGTGCCAGCAGTTCAAGGGGGCTCGGGTCCTACAATGAGCAGTTCTTC. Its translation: CASSSRGLGSYNEQFF.